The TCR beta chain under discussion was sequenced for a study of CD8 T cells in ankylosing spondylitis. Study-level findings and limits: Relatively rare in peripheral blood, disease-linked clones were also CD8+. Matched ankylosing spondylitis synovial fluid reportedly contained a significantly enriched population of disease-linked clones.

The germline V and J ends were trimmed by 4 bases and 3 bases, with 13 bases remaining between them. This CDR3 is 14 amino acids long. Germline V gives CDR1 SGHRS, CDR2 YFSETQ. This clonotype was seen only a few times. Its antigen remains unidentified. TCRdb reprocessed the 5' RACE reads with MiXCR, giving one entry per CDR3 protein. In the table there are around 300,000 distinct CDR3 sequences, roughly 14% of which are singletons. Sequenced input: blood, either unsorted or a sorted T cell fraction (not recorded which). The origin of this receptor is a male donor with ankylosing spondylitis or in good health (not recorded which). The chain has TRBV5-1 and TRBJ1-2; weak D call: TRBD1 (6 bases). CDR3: CASSPSGTHYGYTF. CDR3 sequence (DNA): TGCGCCAGCAGCCCCTCAGGGACACACTATGGCTACACCTTC.